This T cell receptor (beta chain) is drawn from a study of blood T cell repertoires in COVID-19. Participant ages covered about 18 to 95 years across 20 to 25 US areas. The study counted Cohort 3 donors as recovered given two negative PCRs, clearance, or symptom resolution. Assay used: immunoSEQ multiplex PCR; TCRdb lists only in-frame clones, some missing. The sample holds some 150,000 clones; over 60% are singletons and the top ten take about 2.9%. Trimming took 3 bases from V and 4 from J, leaving 6 bases between them. CDR3 length: 12 amino acids. The V gene's germline CDR1 is MNHEY and CDR2 SVGEGT.

Sequenced material: PBMCs or T cells enriched from blood (not recorded which). This TCR was recovered from a woman between 50 and 59 years old who had recovered from COVID-19. The chain combines TRBV6-2 or TRBV6-3 with TRBJ1-2; no firm D call. The CDR3, as DNA: TGTGCCAGCAGTTATAGTTCCTATGGCTACACCTTC. It yields the protein CASSYSSYGYTF.